This T cell receptor beta chain originates from a study of blood T cell repertoires in COVID-19 (dated by TCRdb to 2019 to 2021). About the study as a whole: Samples from collaborators originated in the United States, Italy and Spain and spanned both the acute and convalescent phases of COVID-19. Deeply sampled blood TCRbeta repertoires from subjects exposed to, actively infected with, or recovered from COVID-19 were included in the dataset. HLA class I and class II types, where available, came from metadata supplied by the sample provider rather than from assay-based typing. The prospective study material was composed of cDNA or gDNA derived from T cells, B-cell-depleted T cells, or PBMCs. Sample metadata almost always included a de-identified subject ID, COVID-19 status, age in years and sex. The samples were drawn from the first 160 participants of the ongoing ImmuneRACE study and from 1,200 or so subjects provided by 6 global collaborators. The repertoires were released in a freely available public database intended as a resource for research on the immune response to SARS-CoV-2.

In the germline V gene (reference sequence), CDR1 corresponds to LNHDA and CDR2 to SQIVND. Reading from cysteine to phenylalanine, the CDR3 counts 13 amino acids. Just CDR3 DNA is preserved here, 39 bases in frame from base 1. Trimming at the junction amounts to 9 bases on V and 6 bases on J, and the germline ends lie 15 bases apart. Each collaborating institution followed its own protocols to collect whole blood in K2EDTA tubes. For TCRbeta analysis, collaborators shipped samples in one of three forms: frozen whole blood, isolated PBMCs, or DNA extracted from either of those sample types. As for this clone: The clone's antigen remains unknown. There are no base qualities to consult, and no much larger clone falls within one base.

What the work shows at the level of the full study, not this receptor alone: Clinical and demographic metadata were provided uncurated, with the amount varying by source and participant.

TCRbeta CDR3 regions were amplified from genomic DNA by means of the immunoSEQ Assay, a bias-controlled multiplex PCR. In the source study's methods: Nucleated cell counts per sample were estimated from amplification of reference gene primers within the assay. To quantify the absolute abundance of each unique TCRbeta CDR3 rearrangement, sequence reads were collapsed and filtered. Productive Simpson clonality was computed per sample as the square root of Simpson's diversity index over productive rearrangements. TCRdb took this table from immuneACCESS and kept in-frame rearrangements with V and J called. Such tables lack part of the clones; where checked against another copy, unresolved V genes explain under half of the gap, and the rest is unexplained. V and J calls and clone size are as listed in that table; D and trimming were resolved from the DNA. In this sample the table shows some 86,000 clones, approximately 80% of which occur a single time. Approximately 34% of the sample is in the top ten clones.

The material sequenced was peripheral blood. The V gene is TRBV19 and the J gene is TRBJ2-1; TRBD1 is perhaps the D gene, given 5 matching bases. The clonotype comes from a woman older than 75 with active or convalescent COVID-19. The sequenced DNA: TGTGCCAGCGAACAGGACCGTTCCAATGAGCAGTTCTTC. This encodes CASEQDRSNEQFF.